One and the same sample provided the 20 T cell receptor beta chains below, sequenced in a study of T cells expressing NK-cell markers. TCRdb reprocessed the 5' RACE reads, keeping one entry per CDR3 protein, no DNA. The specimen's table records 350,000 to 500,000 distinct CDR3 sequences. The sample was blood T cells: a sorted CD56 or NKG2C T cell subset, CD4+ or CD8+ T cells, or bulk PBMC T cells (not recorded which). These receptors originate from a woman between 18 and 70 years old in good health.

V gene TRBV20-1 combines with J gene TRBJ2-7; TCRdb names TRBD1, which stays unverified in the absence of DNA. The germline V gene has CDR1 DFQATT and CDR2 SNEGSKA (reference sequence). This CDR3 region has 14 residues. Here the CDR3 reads CSARDPLVAYEQYF.

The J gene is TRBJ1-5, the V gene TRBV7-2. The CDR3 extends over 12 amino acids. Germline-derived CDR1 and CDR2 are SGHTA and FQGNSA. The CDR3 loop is CASSPREVPQHF.

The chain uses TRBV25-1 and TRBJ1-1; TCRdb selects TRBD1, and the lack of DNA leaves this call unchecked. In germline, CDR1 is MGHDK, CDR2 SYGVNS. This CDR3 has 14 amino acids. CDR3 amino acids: CASSARGGNTEAFF.

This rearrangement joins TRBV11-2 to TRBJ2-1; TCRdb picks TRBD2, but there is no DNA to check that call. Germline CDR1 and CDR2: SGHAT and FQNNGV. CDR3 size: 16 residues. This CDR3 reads CASSLEAASSYNEQFF.

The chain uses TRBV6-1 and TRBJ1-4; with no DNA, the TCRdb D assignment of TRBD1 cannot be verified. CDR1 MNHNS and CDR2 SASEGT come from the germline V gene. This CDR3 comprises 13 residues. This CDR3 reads CASSRPLGEKLFF.

The CDR3 sequence: CSASGSGAFSYEQYF. The chain recombines TRBV20-1 with TRBJ2-7. CDR3 length equals 15 residues. Per germline, CDR1 DFQATT and CDR2 SNEGSKA (reference sequence).

The CDR3 sequence: CASSYSPPGGVYNEQFF. The chain carries TRBV6-2 or TRBV6-3 and TRBJ2-1; TCRdb lists TRBD2, though no DNA is available to test this call. The V gene's germline CDR1 is MNHEY and CDR2 SVGEGT. This CDR3 comprises 17 residues.

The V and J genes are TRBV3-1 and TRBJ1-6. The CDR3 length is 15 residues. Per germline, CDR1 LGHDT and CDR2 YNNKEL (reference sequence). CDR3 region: CASSPVSFPHSPLHF.

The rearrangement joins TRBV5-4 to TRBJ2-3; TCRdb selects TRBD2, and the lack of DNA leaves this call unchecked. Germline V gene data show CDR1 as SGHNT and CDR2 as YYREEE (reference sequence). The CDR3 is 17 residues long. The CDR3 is CASSLNPQAGGGDTQYF.

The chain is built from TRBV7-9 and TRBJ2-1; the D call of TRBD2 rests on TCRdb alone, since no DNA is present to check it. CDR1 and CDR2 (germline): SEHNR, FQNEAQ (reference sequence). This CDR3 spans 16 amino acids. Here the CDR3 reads CASSGNDGLPYNEQFF.

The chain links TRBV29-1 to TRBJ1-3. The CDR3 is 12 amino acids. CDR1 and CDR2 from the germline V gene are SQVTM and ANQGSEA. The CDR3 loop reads CSVSSSGNTIYF. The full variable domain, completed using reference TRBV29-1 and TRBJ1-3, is SAVISQKPSRDICQRGTSLTIQCQVDSQVTMMFWYRQQPGQSLTLIATANQGSEATYESGFVIDKFPISRPNLTFSTLTVSNMSPEDSSIYLCSVSSSGNTIYFGEGSWLTVV.

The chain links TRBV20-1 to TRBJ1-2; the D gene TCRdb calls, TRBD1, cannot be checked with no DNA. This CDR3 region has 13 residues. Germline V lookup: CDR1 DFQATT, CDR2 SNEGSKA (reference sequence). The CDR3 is CSARPGRNYGYTF.

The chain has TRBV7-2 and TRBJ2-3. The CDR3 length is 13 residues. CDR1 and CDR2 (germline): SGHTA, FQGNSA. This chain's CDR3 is CASRTTSTDTQYF.

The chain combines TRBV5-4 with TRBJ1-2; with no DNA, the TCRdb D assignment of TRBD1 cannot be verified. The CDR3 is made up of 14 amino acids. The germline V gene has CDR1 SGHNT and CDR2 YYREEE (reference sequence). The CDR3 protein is CASSLFPGIYGYTF.

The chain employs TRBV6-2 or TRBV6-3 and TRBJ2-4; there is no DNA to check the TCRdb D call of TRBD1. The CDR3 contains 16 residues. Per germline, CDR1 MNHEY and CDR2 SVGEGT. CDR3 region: CASSALWGGQGNIQYF.

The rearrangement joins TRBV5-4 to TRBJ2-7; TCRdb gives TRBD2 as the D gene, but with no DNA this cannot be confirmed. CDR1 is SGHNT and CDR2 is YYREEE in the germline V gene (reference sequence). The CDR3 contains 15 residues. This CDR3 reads CASSQPSSGGYEQYF.

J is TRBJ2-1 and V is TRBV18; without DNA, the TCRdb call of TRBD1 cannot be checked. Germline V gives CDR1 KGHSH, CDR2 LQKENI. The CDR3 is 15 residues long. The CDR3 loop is CASSLLDPGRGEQFF.

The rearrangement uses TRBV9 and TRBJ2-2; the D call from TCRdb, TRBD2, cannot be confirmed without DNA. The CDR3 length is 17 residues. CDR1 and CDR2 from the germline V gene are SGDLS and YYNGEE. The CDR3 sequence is CASSGSRGLLNTGELFF.

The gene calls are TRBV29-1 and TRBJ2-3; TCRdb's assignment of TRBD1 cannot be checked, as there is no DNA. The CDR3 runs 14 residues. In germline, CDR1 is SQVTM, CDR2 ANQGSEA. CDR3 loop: CSGIYGAVPDTQYF.

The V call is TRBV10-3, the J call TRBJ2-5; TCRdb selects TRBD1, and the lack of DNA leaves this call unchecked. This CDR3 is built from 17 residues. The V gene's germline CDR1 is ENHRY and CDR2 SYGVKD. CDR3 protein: CAISELGAGVYQETQYF.